Ten or more counts support the clone carrying this TCR beta chain. Its antigen is as yet unknown. According to the study, TCR beta libraries were built with iRepertoire HTBI primers and CDR3-region Arm-PCR. TCRdb redid the calling of the multiplex PCR reads with MiXCR, one entry per CDR3 protein. The table includes more than 400,000 distinct CDR3 sequences, roughly 15% detected once. The data were obtained in a study of regulatory T cells in long-lasting Graves disease. Study-level points and caveats: Patients whose Graves' disease persisted exhibited lower TCR diversity than those newly diagnosed.

The germline CDR1 and CDR2 sequences are SNHLY and FYNNEI. This CDR3 spans 12 amino acids. Trimming left V 5 bases short and J 8 bases short, with 10 bases between. Time point in this sample: newly diagnosed GD, antithyroid drugs for less than 3 months. Isolated PBMC RNA provided the starting material for the TCR library. The data were also submitted as part of a second study, on T cells in Graves' hyperthyroidism and ophthalmopathy.

This chain uses TRBV2 with TRBJ2-1, with D perhaps being TRBD1 or TRBD2 (6 bases each). The clonotype was recovered from a woman aged 25-40 years with Graves disease. This material consisted of peripheral blood mononuclear cells (PBMCs), taken at new diagnosis, from a patient treated with antithyroid drugs. The CDR3 protein is CASSPEGDEQFF. In DNA, the CDR3 is TGTGCCAGCAGTCCGGAGGGGGATGAGCAGTTCTTC. Full variable domain (rest looked up from reference TRBV2 and TRBJ2-1): EPEVTQTPSHQVTQMGQEVILRCVPISNHLYFYWYRQILGQKVEFLVSFYNNEISEKSEIFDDQFSVERPDGSNFTLKIRSTKLEDSAMYFCASSPEGDEQFFGPGTRLTVL.